One sample yielded the 19 T cell receptor beta chains listed below, sequenced in a study of cytomegalovirus exposure and HLA in healthy donors. It was with 60 Vbeta and 13 Jbeta primers that the PCR ran. TCRdb keeps only in-frame clones here, not all; method: immunoSEQ multiplex PCR. Of about 82,000 clones listed, about nine tenths were seen once; the top ten hold about 2.5%. The sequenced material came from PBMCs. The receptors originated from a man between 18 and 35 years old in good health and CMV-seronegative.

The chain has TRBV28 and TRBJ2-6; TRBD2 matches 7 bases. This CDR3 contains 20 residues. CDR1 and CDR2 (germline): MDHEN, SYDVKM. Trimming at V came to 6 bases and at J to 0 bases, leaving 17 bases not matched to a gene. The CDR3 DNA sequence: TGTGCCAGCAGCCGACCCGTTGGGGGGGTCCCGGCCTCTGGGGCCAACGTCCTGACTTTC. Amino acid sequence: CASSRPVGGVPASGANVLTF. Full variable domain (outside the CDR3, taken from reference TRBV28 and TRBJ2-6): DVKVTQSSRYLVKRTGEKVFLECVQDMDHENMFWYRQDPGLGLRLIYFSYDVKMKEKGDIPEGYSVSREKKERFSLILESASTNQTSMYLCASSRPVGGVPASGANVLTFGAGSRLTVL.

This chain joins TRBV5-1 and TRBJ2-7, with D perhaps TRBD2 (7 bases). CDR3 size: 16 residues. CDR1 is SGHRS, CDR2 YFSETQ, per germline. The V gene lost 3 bases and the J gene lost 1 base, with 17 bases spanning the gap. As DNA, the CDR3 is TGCGCCAGCAGCTCGGGGGGCGGCAGGGGTTCCTACGAGCAGTACTTC. Translation gives CASSSGGGRGSYEQYF.

The J gene is TRBJ2-7, the V gene TRBV5-4, with D perhaps matching TRBD2 (6 bases). Germline V gives CDR1 SGHNT, CDR2 YYREEE (reference sequence). This CDR3 region has 17 residues. Trimming took off 2 bases at V and 0 bases at J, with 18 bases between the two ends. CDR3 DNA: TGTGCCAGCAGCTTAAGGCCCGGGACTCGAAGCTCCTACGAGCAGTACTTC. Encoded protein: CASSLRPGTRSSYEQYF.

The chain has TRBV7-9 and TRBJ2-5, with a weak D call TRBD1 (5 bases). Trimming cost V 4 bases and J 5 bases, with 11 bases left between them. This CDR3 is 13 amino acids long. Germline V gene lookup returns CDR1 SEHNR and CDR2 FQNEAQ (reference sequence). In DNA form, the CDR3 reads TGTGCCAGCAGCTCGACTGCAGGGGAGACCCAGTACTTC. It is translated as CASSSTAGETQYF.

This sequence joins TRBV6-5 and TRBJ2-5, with D possibly being TRBD2 (6 bases). V was shortened by 9 bases and J by 5 bases, with 13 bases between the two germline ends. CDR3 length: 12 residues. Germline-derived CDR1 and CDR2 are MNHEY and SVGAGI. Here the CDR3 reads CASSGVGETQYF. The CDR3, as DNA: TGTGCCAGTAGCGGAGTGGGGGAGACCCAGTACTTC.

V is TRBV27 and J is TRBJ2-7; 9 nucleotides match TRBD2. V was clipped by 6 bases and J by 6 bases; unmatched bases: 6. The germline CDR1 and CDR2 sequences are MNHEY and SMNVEV (reference sequence). The CDR3 consists of 13 residues. CDR3 nucleotides: TGTGCCAGCAGATTAGCGGGAGCTGGCGAGCAGTACTTC. This codes for CASRLAGAGEQYF.

This chain uses TRBV28 with TRBJ2-2; TRBD2 matches at 7 bases. This CDR3 contains 17 residues. Germline lookup yields CDR1 MDHEN and CDR2 SYDVKM. Trimming removed 0 bases from V and 6 bases from J; junction bases left unmatched: 10. As DNA, the CDR3 is TGTGCCAGCAGTTTATGGGGAGGGACCCAAAGCGCCGGGGAGCTGTTTTTT. It is translated as CASSLWGGTQSAGELFF. Full variable domain (remainder filled in from reference TRBV28 and TRBJ2-2): DVKVTQSSRYLVKRTGEKVFLECVQDMDHENMFWYRQDPGLGLRLIYFSYDVKMKEKGDIPEGYSVSREKKERFSLILESASTNQTSMYLCASSLWGGTQSAGELFFGEGSRLTVL.

In this sample, this clone turned up a few times. The J gene is TRBJ1-4, the V gene TRBV19; D call uncertain. The CDR3 runs 13 residues. Trimming shortened V by 2 bases and J by 5 bases, and 6 bases separated the two germline ends. The germline CDR1 and CDR2 sequences are LNHDA and SQIVND (reference sequence). The CDR3 reads CASSITANEKLFF. CDR3 coding DNA: TGTGCCAGTAGTATAACTGCAAATGAAAAACTGTTTTTT.

This clone appeared a few times. The rearrangement links TRBV4-3 to TRBJ1-1; unclear D gene. Deletions cut 0 bases from V and 5 bases from J, with 10 bases between. The CDR3 totals 14 residues. From germline, CDR1 is LGHNA and CDR2 YSLEER. CDR3 loop: CASSQDQEVTEAFF. The CDR3 DNA is TGCGCCAGCAGCCAAGATCAGGAGGTGACTGAAGCTTTCTTT.

V is TRBV5-5 and J is TRBJ2-1, with TRBD2 matching 7 bases. Germline CDR1 SGHKS, CDR2 YYEKEE (reference sequence). Germline trimming cut 4 bases from V and 0 bases from J; bases unmatched to any gene: 10. The CDR3 is made up of 17 amino acids. This chain's CDR3 is CASSPIAGGSSYNEQFF. CDR3 coding DNA: TGTGCCAGCAGCCCAATAGCGGGTGGGAGCTCCTACAATGAGCAGTTCTTC. The full variable domain, its missing parts supplied by reference TRBV5-5 and TRBJ2-1, is DAGVTQSPTHLIKTRGQQVTLRCSPISGHKSVSWYQQVLGQGPQFIFQYYEKEERGRGNFPDRFSARQFPNYSSELNVNALLLGDSALYLCASSPIAGGSSYNEQFFGPGTRLTVL.

This clone has a single count. The rearrangement joins TRBV13 to TRBJ2-3; D remains ambiguous. The CDR3 spans 14 residues. CDR1 and CDR2 from the germline V gene are PRHDT and FYEKMQ (reference sequence). V was trimmed by 0 bases and J by 1 base, leaving 5 bases between them. The CDR3 nucleotides read TGTGCCAGCAGCTTAGGCCGCGGCACAGATACGCAGTATTTT. Residues: CASSLGRGTDTQYF.

The gene calls are TRBV15 and TRBJ1-6; 9 bases are a match to TRBD1. CDR3 length: 14 amino acids. CDR1 is LNHNV, CDR2 YYDKDF, per germline (reference sequence). After removal of 5 bases from V and 7 bases from J, the junction contained 3 bases not matched to a gene. CDR3 protein: CATSRDRENSPLHF. The CDR3 DNA follows: TGTGCCACCAGCCGGGACAGGGAGAATTCACCCCTCCACTTT.

The chain joins TRBV4-3 to TRBJ1-1; the match to TRBD1 covers 8 bases. Germline V gives CDR1 LGHNA, CDR2 YSLEER. The junction had 5 bases not matched to a gene; V was cut back by 4 bases and J by 1 base. This CDR3 is 15 amino acids long. CDR3 nucleotide sequence: TGCGCCAGCAGCCGGGTCGGACAGGGGAACACTGAAGCTTTCTTT. Translated, it gives CASSRVGQGNTEAFF.

This chain uses TRBV28 with TRBJ2-3; TRBD2 matches 9 bases. Per the germline V gene, CDR1 is MDHEN and CDR2 is SYDVKM. With 3 bases clipped from V and 5 bases from J, the junction kept 6 bases outside the gene matches. This CDR3 has 15 amino acids. The CDR3 reads CASSFARLAEDTQYF. The CDR3, as DNA: TGTGCCAGCAGTTTCGCTCGACTAGCGGAAGATACGCAGTATTTT.

This chain links TRBV11-3 with TRBJ2-1; no clear D. CDR1 and CDR2 from the germline V gene are SGHNT and YENEEA. V lost 5 bases and J lost 4, with 12 bases in between. The CDR3 has 14 amino acids. This CDR3 is CASSPTSGYNEQFF. CDR3 nucleotide sequence: TGTGCCAGCAGCCCCACGAGTGGTTACAATGAGCAGTTCTTC.

This clone is a singleton in its sample. The V and J genes are TRBV7-9 and TRBJ2-7; D remains ambiguous. The V gene's germline CDR1 is SEHNR and CDR2 FQNEAQ (reference sequence). V was cut by 3 bases and J by 3 bases, with 12 bases left in between. This CDR3 contains 14 residues. CDR3 nucleotide sequence: TGTGCCAGCAGCTTTGGGCGTCGTTACTACGAGCAGTACTTC. Translation gives CASSFGRRYYEQYF.

This sequence joins TRBV5-1 and TRBJ1-6; perhaps TRBD1 as D (5 bases). CDR1 and CDR2 from the germline V gene are SGHRS and YFSETQ. V was clipped by 1 base and J by 7 bases, with 9 bases between them. The CDR3 totals 14 residues. The chain's CDR3 is CASSLTGANSPLHF. As DNA, the CDR3 is TGCGCCAGCAGCTTGACAGGAGCGAATTCACCCCTCCACTTT.

The chain combines TRBV2 with TRBJ1-4; 8 bases are a match to TRBD1. After removal of 6 bases from V and 13 bases from J, the junction contained 10 bases not matched to a gene. CDR3 length: 13 residues. In germline, CDR1 is SNHLY, CDR2 FYNNEI. In DNA form, the CDR3 reads TGTGCCAGCAGATCCGACAGGGGAGGAGGACTGTTTTTT. Translating gives CASRSDRGGGLFF.

The V call is TRBV7-2, the J call TRBJ2-4, with TRBD2 as a possible D gene (5 bases). CDR3 length: 16 residues. The V gene lost 7 bases and the J gene lost 0 bases, with 16 bases spanning the gap. Germline lookup yields CDR1 SGHTA and CDR2 FQGNSA. The CDR3 loop reads CASTSGSLGAKNIQYF. In DNA form, the CDR3 reads TGTGCCAGCACCTCTGGGAGCTTAGGAGCCAAAAACATTCAGTACTTC.